What follows are 10 T cell receptor beta chains derived from one specimen sequenced in a study of T cells in Graves' hyperthyroidism and ophthalmopathy. The TCR beta CDR3 regions underwent amplification using RNA transcripts as the source. The HTBI primer set drove a first-round RT-PCR of the TCR CDR3. From the multiplex PCR reads, TCRdb called clonotypes with MiXCR, one entry per CDR3 protein. The sample contains fewer than 650,000 distinct CDR3 sequences, roughly 15% of which appear only once. The sequenced material came from blood. The source of these receptors is a woman aged 40 to 50 with Graves' hyperthyroidism.

Ten or more counts support this clonotype. This chain connects TRBV5-1 to TRBJ2-7; 7 bases line up with TRBD1. This CDR3 is built from 15 residues. Germline-derived CDR1 and CDR2 are SGHRS and YFSETQ. V trimming: 0 bases; J trimming: 2 bases; junction bases outside the gene matches: 5. The CDR3 protein is CASSLGGTEAYEQYF. The CDR3 DNA sequence: TGCGCCAGCAGCTTGGGAGGGACAGAAGCCTACGAGCAGTACTTC.

This clonotype was seen ten or more times. This chain uses TRBV29-1 with TRBJ2-2, with D perhaps matching TRBD2 (6 bases). The V and J ends lost 6 bases and 2 bases respectively, with 13 bases between them. This CDR3 is built from 14 residues. Germline-derived CDR1 and CDR2 are SQVTM and ANQGSEA. Here the CDR3 reads CSVIRDSNTGELFF. In nucleotides, the CDR3 is TGCAGCGTAATCCGGGACTCAAACACCGGGGAGCTGTTTTTT.

This clonotype was picked up many times. The chain recombines TRBV28 with TRBJ2-1, with TRBD1 as a possible D gene (6 bases). Trimming took 2 bases from V and 10 from J, leaving 15 bases between them. CDR1 MDHEN and CDR2 SYDVKM come from the germline V gene. There are 14 residues in the CDR3. The CDR3 loop is CASSLSQGTREQFF. CDR3 nucleotide sequence: TGTGCCAGCAGTTTAAGTCAGGGGACGAGGGAGCAGTTCTTC.

This clonotype appeared many times. The chain is built from TRBV3-1 and TRBJ1-5, with D perhaps TRBD1 (5 bases). The V end was cut by 1 base, the J end by 5 bases, with 12 bases between. The V gene's germline CDR1 is LGHDT and CDR2 YNNKEL (reference sequence). The CDR3 length is 15 residues. DNA of the CDR3: TGTGCCAGCAGCCAAGCTCTGGGGCGGGATCAGCCCCAGCATTTT. The encoded protein is CASSQALGRDQPQHF.

Ten or more counts support this clonotype. The CDR3 is CASIRLRDSYGYTF. CDR3 coding DNA: TGTGCCAGCATCCGCCTCCGGGACAGCTATGGCTACACCTTC. The chain carries TRBV11-2 and TRBJ1-2; 7 bases map to TRBD1. The trim removed 7 bases at V and 4 bases at J, leaving 9 bases unmatched. The germline V gene has CDR1 SGHAT and CDR2 FQNNGV. The length of the CDR3 is 14 residues.

This clonotype has at least ten counts. The chain employs TRBV11-2 and TRBJ2-1; D gene unclear. V lost 0 bases and J lost 4, with 7 bases in between. The CDR3 sequence is 14 residues long. The germline gives CDR1 SGHAT, CDR2 FQNNGV. The chain's CDR3 is CASSLEPAYNEQFF. The CDR3 coding sequence is TGTGCCAGCAGCTTAGAGCCAGCGTACAATGAGCAGTTCTTC.

This sequence joins TRBV2 and TRBJ2-1, with 12 bases matching TRBD2. The trim removed 3 bases at V and 7 bases at J, leaving 4 bases unmatched. CDR3 length: 15 amino acids. CDR1 is SNHLY and CDR2 is FYNNEI in the germline V gene. The chain's CDR3 is CASSDLAGGPNEQFF. CDR3 sequence (DNA): TGTGCCAGCAGTGACCTAGCGGGAGGGCCTAATGAGCAGTTCTTC.

CDR3: CASSHWGGDGYTF. The DNA for the CDR3 is TGTGCCAGCAGCCATTGGGGAGGGGATGGCTACACCTTC. The J gene is TRBJ1-2, the V gene TRBV14, with a weak D call TRBD1 (5 bases). The CDR3 contains 13 residues. The V gene's germline CDR1 is SGHDN and CDR2 FVKESK. Trimming stripped 3 bases from V and 6 bases from J, with 11 bases between.

There are many counts of this clonotype. V and J are TRBV12-3 or TRBV12-4 and TRBJ1-1, with 8 nucleotides matching TRBD1. J gave up 5 bases and V 6 bases, and 8 bases lay outside the gene matches. CDR3 length: 14 amino acids. CDR3 sequence: CASRTTQGATEAFF. DNA for the CDR3: TGTGCCAGCAGGACGACCCAGGGGGCGACTGAAGCTTTCTTT.

This clonotype was detected ten times or more. V usage is TRBV5-1 and J usage is TRBJ2-1; D is possibly TRBD2 (6 bases). The CDR3 runs to 16 residues. Germline V lookup: CDR1 SGHRS, CDR2 YFSETQ. V shed 0 bases and J shed 5 bases, with 15 bases lying between them. As DNA, the CDR3 is TGCGCCAGCAGCTTGGGGTTAGCGGTCAATGACAATGAGCAGTTCTTC. Its protein is CASSLGLAVNDNEQFF.